Below, 26 T cell receptor beta chains from the same sample are listed, as sequenced in a study of regulatory T cells in long-lasting Graves disease. Sequencing libraries for TCR beta were prepared with iRepertoire HTBI primers and Arm-PCR of CDR3 regions. TCRdb independently ran MiXCR on the multiplex PCR reads; one entry per CDR3 protein. The sample carries 390,000 or so distinct CDR3 sequences, about 11% recorded once. Time point defined: newly diagnosed GD, antithyroid drugs for less than 3 months. The authors made the TCR library using RNA they extracted from PBMCs. The same specimen was also included in a second study, on T cells in Graves' hyperthyroidism and ophthalmopathy.

This sample comprised peripheral blood mononuclear cells (PBMCs), obtained at new diagnosis, from a patient treated with antithyroid drugs. The receptor set was obtained from a woman under 30 with Graves disease.

The J gene is TRBJ2-4, the V gene TRBV6-2 or TRBV6-3; 8 bases align to TRBD1. This CDR3 has 16 residues. Germline loops: CDR1 MNHEY, CDR2 SVGEGT. V dropped 6 bases and J dropped 2; count of bases not matched to a gene: 9. CDR3 coding DNA: TGTGCCAGCAGCCGCACCAGGGGGCTGACCAAAAACATTCAGTACTTC. Its protein product is CASSRTRGLTKNIQYF.

The rearrangement joins TRBV4-3 to TRBJ1-1, with TRBD1 as a possible D gene (5 bases). The CDR3 consists of 18 residues. Germline V CDR1 and CDR2: LGHNA, YSLEER. With 4 bases removed from V and 0 bases from J, the gap between germline ends came to 21 bases. The CDR3 loop reads CASSPHPLPGGMNTEAFF. The CDR3 nucleotides are TGCGCCAGCAGCCCCCACCCCCTCCCGGGGGGGATGAACACTGAAGCTTTCTTT.

This clonotype occurred many times. The chain combines TRBV6-2 or TRBV6-3 with TRBJ2-7; TRBD1 agrees at 10 bases. Germline trimming cut 4 bases from V and 6 bases from J; bases unmatched to any gene: 12. The CDR3 is 16 amino acids. Germline CDR1 reads MNHEY; CDR2 reads SVGEGT. The CDR3 DNA reads as TGTGCCAGCAGTTTAGACCCCGGACAGGGGGTGGCCGAGCAGTACGTC. This sequence encodes CASSLDPGQGVAEQYV.

This clonotype has at least ten counts. This rearrangement joins TRBV15 to TRBJ2-1; 7 bases match TRBD2. The V gene's germline CDR1 is LNHNV and CDR2 YYDKDF (reference sequence). The J segment lost 9 bases and the V segment lost 5 bases, leaving 7 bases of the junction unmatched. This CDR3 spans 13 amino acids. The CDR3 DNA reads TGTGCCACCAGCCCCAAGCGGGGCGGTGAGCAGTTCTTC. Its translation is CATSPKRGGEQFF.

The chain's CDR3 is CASSLSIGGSNYGYTF. CDR3 sequence (DNA): TGTGCCAGCAGTTTGAGTATCGGGGGTTCTAACTATGGCTACACCTTC. V and J are TRBV6-5 and TRBJ1-2; D is possibly TRBD1 (5 bases). Trimming took 4 bases from V and 0 from J, leaving 15 bases between them. CDR1 and CDR2 from the germline V gene are MNHEY and SVGAGI. This CDR3 is built from 16 residues.

This clonotype was counted ten times or more. J is TRBJ1-1 and V is TRBV6-2 or TRBV6-3; D uncertain. V lost 2 bases to trimming and J lost 1 base, with 5 bases between them. The CDR3 sequence is 13 residues long. From germline, CDR1 is MNHEY and CDR2 SVGEGT. CDR3 DNA: TGTGCCAGCAGTTACGGCGGGAACACTGAAGCTTTCTTT. Translating gives CASSYGGNTEAFF.

This clonotype was detected ten times or more. The chain links TRBV29-1 to TRBJ2-1; TRBD1 matches 7 bases. After removal of 7 bases from V and 3 bases from J, the junction contained 6 bases not matched to a gene. Germline V gene data show CDR1 as SQVTM and CDR2 as ANQGSEA. The CDR3 has 13 amino acids. The CDR3 loop is CSARDRDYNEQFF. CDR3 in DNA: TGCAGCGCTAGGGACAGAGACTACAATGAGCAGTTCTTC.

J is TRBJ1-1 and V is TRBV19; a weak D match, TRBD1 (5 bases). Trimming stripped 7 bases from V and 1 base from J, with 19 bases between. This CDR3 spans 16 amino acids. The germline gives CDR1 LNHDA, CDR2 SQIVND (reference sequence). CDR3 protein: CASTPRLRGPNTEAFF. The CDR3, as DNA: TGTGCCAGTACCCCTCGTCTGAGGGGACCGAACACTGAAGCTTTCTTT.

This chain connects TRBV20-1 to TRBJ1-2, with 7 bases matching TRBD1. CDR3 length: 17 residues. Germline V gives CDR1 DFQATT, CDR2 SNEGSKA (reference sequence). The junction had 16 bases not matched to a gene; V was cut back by 0 bases and J by 6 bases. The CDR3 sequence: CSARDLRPRGGPDGYTF. For the CDR3, the DNA is TGCAGTGCTAGAGATCTAAGGCCCAGGGGGGGGCCCGATGGCTACACCTTC.

This clonotype showed up many times. V usage is TRBV27 and J usage is TRBJ1-1; TRBD1 is a possible D gene (6 bases). The CDR3 sequence is 15 residues long. V was shortened by 6 bases and J by 3 bases, with 17 bases between the two germline ends. Germline V CDR1 and CDR2: MNHEY, SMNVEV (reference sequence). CDR3 coding DNA: TGTGCCAGCAGGCTTATCGGGGGGCTTGACACTGAAGCTTTCTTT. This sequence encodes CASRLIGGLDTEAFF.

At least ten counts were recorded for this clonotype. The rearrangement uses TRBV20-1 and TRBJ2-3; 9 positions match TRBD2. From germline, CDR1 is DFQATT and CDR2 SNEGSKA (reference sequence). The CDR3 sequence is 17 residues long. V gave up 8 bases and J gave up 5 bases; unmatched junction bases: 20. CDR3 in amino acids: CSPQRGRVAGVGDTQYF. Written as DNA, the CDR3 is TGCAGTCCACAACGCGGGAGGGTAGCGGGAGTCGGAGATACGCAGTATTTT.

In its sample, this clonotype was seen many times. The V and J genes are TRBV2 and TRBJ2-5; D not resolved. Germline CDR1 reads SNHLY; CDR2 reads FYNNEI. The V end was cut by 4 bases, the J end by 2 bases, with 11 bases between. The CDR3 consists of 14 residues. The CDR3 DNA reads as TGTGCCAGCAGTGGGAGCAGCGAGCAAGAGACCCAGTACTTC. It specifies CASSGSSEQETQYF.

This clonotype was seen a few times. CDR3 sequence reads: CASSYLGQGGQPQHF. The CDR3 region has the DNA TGTGCCAGCAGTTACCTCGGACAGGGGGGTCAGCCCCAGCATTTT. The genes are TRBV6-9 and TRBJ1-5; TRBD1 matches at 10 bases. The CDR3 contains 15 residues. The germline gives CDR1 MNHGY, CDR2 SVAAGI. V lost 3 bases, J lost 6 bases, and 5 bases stayed unmatched.

The chain combines TRBV20-1 with TRBJ1-2; D might be TRBD1 (5 bases). The CDR3 runs 13 residues. Trimming pared 7 bases from V and 3 bases from J, leaving 15 bases between. Germline-derived CDR1 and CDR2 are DFQATT and SNEGSKA (reference sequence). This CDR3 is CSVRMGVDYGYTF. CDR3 coding DNA: TGCAGTGTAAGGATGGGGGTAGACTATGGCTACACCTTC.

This clonotype showed up just once. A much larger clone lies one base from this, so it may be a read error. V usage is TRBV4-2 and J usage is TRBJ1-1; 7 bases are shared with TRBD1. V dropped 0 bases and J dropped 1; count of bases not matched to a gene: 8. Germline assignment: CDR1 LGHNA and CDR2 YNFKEQ. This CDR3 has 17 residues. The chain's CDR3 is CASSQDRWDRTNTEAFF. Here the CDR3 DNA reads TGTGCCAGCAGCCAAGATCGGTGGGACAGAACGAACACTGAAGCTTTCTTT.

This clonotype occurred many times. The V gene is TRBV20-1, the J gene TRBJ2-2; no clear D gene. CDR1 and CDR2 (germline): DFQATT, SNEGSKA (reference sequence). The CDR3 length is 13 residues. Trimming cost V 3 bases and J 0 bases, with 5 bases left between them. The CDR3: CSASAPNTGELFF. The CDR3, as DNA: TGCAGTGCTAGCGCCCCGAACACCGGGGAGCTGTTTTTT.

The chain combines TRBV4-3 with TRBJ2-7; 7 nucleotides match TRBD1. The CDR3 is 15 amino acids. Losses at the gene ends were 0 bases for V and 2 bases for J; bases not matched to a gene: 4. CDR1 is LGHNA, CDR2 YSLEER, per germline. DNA for the CDR3: TGCGCCAGCAGCCAAGATGGGACAGATGCCTACGAGCAGTACTTC. Its translation: CASSQDGTDAYEQYF.

This clonotype was seen ten or more times. The CDR3 region has the DNA TGTGCCAGTACCAGCGGCGGAGGGGGGGCCCGGAATGAGCAGTTCTTC. Protein sequence: CASTSGGGGARNEQFF. The V gene is TRBV19, the J gene TRBJ2-1; tentative D call: TRBD2 (7 bases). Trimming left V 7 bases short and J 7 bases short, with 23 bases between. CDR1 LNHDA and CDR2 SQIVND come from the germline V gene (reference sequence). The CDR3 extends over 16 amino acids. Full variable domain (outside the CDR3, taken from reference TRBV19 and TRBJ2-1): DGGITQSPKYLFRKEGQNVTLSCEQNLNHDAMYWYRQDPGQGLRLIYYSQIVNDFQKGDIAEGYSVSREKKESFPLTVTSAQKNPTAFYLCASTSGGGGARNEQFFGPGTRLTVL.

The table lists this clonotype with many counts. One end of the junction varies from germline; a read error may be responsible. The chain uses TRBV10-3 and TRBJ2-7; D is ambiguous. Germline CDR1 and CDR2: ENHRY and SYGVKD. The CDR3 runs 16 residues. The CDR3 DNA follows: TGTGCCAGCAGTTACCGACCTGACCCAGGATCCTACGAGCAGTACTTC. Translated, it gives CASSYRPDPGSYEQYF.

This chain joins TRBV19 and TRBJ1-1; 11 bases agree with TRBD1. Per the germline V gene, CDR1 is LNHDA and CDR2 is SQIVND (reference sequence). The V segment lost 10 bases and the J segment 7 bases; nucleotides outside the gene matches: 11. This CDR3 comprises 14 residues. In nucleotides, the CDR3 is TGTGCCAATAGAGCGGACAGGGGGCGAGGTGAAGCTTTCTTT. Protein: CANRADRGRGEAFF.

Many counts were recorded for this clonotype. The V gene is TRBV2, the J gene TRBJ2-1; 8 bases align to TRBD1. This CDR3 has 16 residues. The V gene's germline CDR1 is SNHLY and CDR2 FYNNEI. The trim removed 2 bases at V and 5 bases at J, leaving 8 bases unmatched. Written as DNA, the CDR3 is TGTGCCAGCAGTGAATCGGACAGGGCCCTGGACAATGAGCAGTTCTTC. Its translation is CASSESDRALDNEQFF. The variable domain in full, completed from reference TRBV2 and TRBJ2-1, reads EPEVTQTPSHQVTQMGQEVILRCVPISNHLYFYWYRQILGQKVEFLVSFYNNEISEKSEIFDDQFSVERPDGSNFTLKIRSTKLEDSAMYFCASSESDRALDNEQFFGPGTRLTVL.

A few counts support this clonotype. V is TRBV4-1 and J is TRBJ2-2; D unresolved. With 4 bases removed from V and 4 bases from J, the gap between germline ends came to 10 bases. Germline values: CDR1 MGHRA, CDR2 YSYEKL. CDR3 length equals 14 residues. The CDR3 sequence is CASSPLPGTGELFF. Written as DNA, the CDR3 is TGCGCCAGCAGCCCACTCCCAGGCACCGGGGAGCTGTTTTTT.

The J gene is TRBJ2-4, the V gene TRBV7-2; 15 nucleotides match TRBD2. Germline CDR1 and CDR2: SGHTA and FQGNSA. Trimming at V came to 4 bases and at J to 4 bases, leaving 5 bases not matched to a gene. The CDR3 contains 17 residues. In nucleotides, the CDR3 is TGTGCCAGCAGCTCCCGGACTAGCGGGGGGGGGAAAAACATTCAGTACTTC. Protein: CASSSRTSGGGKNIQYF.

This clonotype was recorded at least ten times. V gene TRBV28 combines with J gene TRBJ2-7; D uncertain. This CDR3 comprises 14 residues. Deletions cut 4 bases from V and 3 bases from J, with 13 bases between. Germline V lookup: CDR1 MDHEN, CDR2 SYDVKM. As DNA, the CDR3 is TGTGCCAGCAGTTGGCAGGTCGTCAACTACGAGCAGTACTTC. It codes for CASSWQVVNYEQYF.

The chain uses TRBV9 and TRBJ1-2; D is unresolved. Between the trimmed V and J ends, which lost 6 bases and 6 bases, there was a span of 27 bases. CDR1 is SGDLS, CDR2 YYNGEE, per germline. CDR3 size: 17 residues. CDR3 DNA: TGTGCCAGCACCCTGATGGGCTTTCCGGTGAGCCGAAATGGCTACACCTTC. As protein: CASTLMGFPVSRNGYTF.

This clonotype was detected ten times or more. Germline and junction disagree at one end, which may indicate a read error. V is TRBV20-1 and J is TRBJ2-7; 7 bases agree with TRBD2. The CDR3 length is 15 residues. The germline CDR1 and CDR2 sequences are DFQATT and SNEGSKA (reference sequence). CDR3 protein: CSARDPGTINYELYF. Written as DNA, the CDR3 is TGCAGTGCTAGAGATCCGGGGACTATAAACTACGAGCTGTACTTC.